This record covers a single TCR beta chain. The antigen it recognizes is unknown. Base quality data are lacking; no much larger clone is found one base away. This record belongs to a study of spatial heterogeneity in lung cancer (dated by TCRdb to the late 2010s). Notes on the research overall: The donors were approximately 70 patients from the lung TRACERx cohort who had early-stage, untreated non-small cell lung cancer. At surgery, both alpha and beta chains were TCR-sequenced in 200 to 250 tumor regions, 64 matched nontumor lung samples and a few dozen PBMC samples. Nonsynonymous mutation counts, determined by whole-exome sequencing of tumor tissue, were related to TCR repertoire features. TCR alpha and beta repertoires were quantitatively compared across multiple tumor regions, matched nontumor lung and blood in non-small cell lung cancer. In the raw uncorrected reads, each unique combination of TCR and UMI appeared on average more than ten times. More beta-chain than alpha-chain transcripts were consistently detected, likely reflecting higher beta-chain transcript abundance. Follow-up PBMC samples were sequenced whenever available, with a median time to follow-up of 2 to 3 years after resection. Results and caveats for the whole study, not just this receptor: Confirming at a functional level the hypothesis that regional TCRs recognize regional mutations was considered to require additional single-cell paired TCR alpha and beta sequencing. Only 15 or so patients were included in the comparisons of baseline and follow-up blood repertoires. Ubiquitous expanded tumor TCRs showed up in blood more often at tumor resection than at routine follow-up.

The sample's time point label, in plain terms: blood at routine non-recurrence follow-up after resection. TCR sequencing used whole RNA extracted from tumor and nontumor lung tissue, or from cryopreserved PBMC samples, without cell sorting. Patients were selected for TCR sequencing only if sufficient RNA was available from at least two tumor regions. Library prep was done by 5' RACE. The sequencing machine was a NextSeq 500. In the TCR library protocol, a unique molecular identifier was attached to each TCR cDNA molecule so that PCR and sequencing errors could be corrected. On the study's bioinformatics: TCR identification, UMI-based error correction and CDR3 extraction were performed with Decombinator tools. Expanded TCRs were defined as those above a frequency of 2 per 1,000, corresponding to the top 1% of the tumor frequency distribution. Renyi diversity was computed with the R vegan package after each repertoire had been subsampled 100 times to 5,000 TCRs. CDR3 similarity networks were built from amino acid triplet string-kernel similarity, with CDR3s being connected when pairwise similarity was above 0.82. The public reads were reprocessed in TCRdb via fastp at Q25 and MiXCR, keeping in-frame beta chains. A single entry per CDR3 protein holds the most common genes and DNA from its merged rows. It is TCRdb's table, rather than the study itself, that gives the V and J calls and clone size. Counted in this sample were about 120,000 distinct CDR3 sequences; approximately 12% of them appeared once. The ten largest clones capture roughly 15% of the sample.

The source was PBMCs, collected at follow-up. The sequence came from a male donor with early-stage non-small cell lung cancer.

CDR3 loop: CSAYRGAEAFF. In nucleotide form, the sequence is TGCAGTGCTTATAGGGGAGCTGAAGCTTTCTTT. The chain was built from TRBV20-1 and TRBJ1-1; TRBD1 could be the D gene, as 5 bases match. Reading from cysteine to phenylalanine, the CDR3 counts 11 amino acids. Solely the CDR3 DNA is kept, with 33 bases framed from the first base. Between the V and J ends, shortened by 5 bases and 6 bases respectively, the junction contains 10 bases. The germline V gene (reference sequence) provides CDR1 DFQATT and CDR2 SNEGSKA.